Listed here are 21 T cell receptor beta chains from one sample, sequenced in a study of T cell responses to AZD1222 COVID-19 vaccine. The table came from immunoSEQ multiplex PCR; TCRdb's copy has only in-frame clones and leaves some out. The sample comprises more than 120,000 clones, around 90% of which are singletons, and 5% to 5.5% rests with the top ten. The specimen was peripheral blood, collected 28 days after the second dose of the MenACWY control vaccine. The source is an adult who received the MenACWY meningococcal vaccine as a control.

This clone was seen more than once but under ten times. The chain joins TRBV19 to TRBJ1-5, with D tentatively TRBD1 (5 bases). CDR1 is LNHDA and CDR2 is SQIVND in the germline V gene (reference sequence). This CDR3 is 15 amino acids long. V lost 5 bases and J 5 bases, leaving 16 bases between the germline ends. The chain's CDR3 is CASSSRVLRDQPQHF. The CDR3 region has the DNA TGTGCCAGTAGTTCCAGGGTTCTCCGGGATCAGCCCCAGCATTTT.

This clone was seen once. V and J are TRBV6-2 or TRBV6-3 and TRBJ1-1; D gene ambiguous. V was shortened by 2 bases and J by 1 base, with 5 bases between the two germline ends. The CDR3 is 13 amino acids. Germline V gene sequence: CDR1 MNHEY, CDR2 SVGEGT. The CDR3 DNA is TGTGCCAGCAGTTACGATTGGAACACTGAAGCTTTCTTT. Its translation is CASSYDWNTEAFF.

The V call is TRBV15, the J call TRBJ1-2; possible D gene TRBD1, 6 bases. Germline CDR1 reads LNHNV; CDR2 reads YYDKDF (reference sequence). Between the trimmed V and J ends, which lost 3 bases and 6 bases, there was a span of 17 bases. This CDR3 region has 15 residues. The CDR3 DNA is TGTGCCACCAGCAGGGCGTTGGGGGGGGCTAATGGCTACACCTTC. It translates to CATSRALGGANGYTF.

The chain combines TRBV28 with TRBJ2-7, with 8 bases fitting TRBD1. With 5 bases clipped from V and 0 bases from J, the junction kept 9 bases outside the gene matches. CDR3 length equals 16 residues. Germline V gene lookup returns CDR1 MDHEN and CDR2 SYDVKM. The CDR3 region has the DNA TGTGCCAGCAGTCCCACGACAGGGGCCCTCTCCTACGAGCAGTACTTC. Its translation: CASSPTTGALSYEQYF.

The V and J genes are TRBV5-5 and TRBJ2-4; TRBD1 or TRBD2 may be the D gene (7 bases each). Germline CDR1 reads SGHKS; CDR2 reads YYEKEE (reference sequence). The CDR3 runs 15 residues. The germline V and J ends were trimmed by 5 bases and 3 bases, with 15 bases remaining between them. CDR3 sequence reads: CASRSTGEGKNIQYF. CDR3 DNA: TGTGCCAGCAGATCCACAGGGGAGGGCAAAAACATTCAGTACTTC.

V gene TRBV28 combines with J gene TRBJ2-3; D possibly matches TRBD1 or TRBD2 (6 bases each). The CDR3 runs 16 residues. Per germline, CDR1 MDHEN and CDR2 SYDVKM. V lost 3 bases to trimming and J lost 0 bases, with 13 bases between them. CDR3 nucleotides: TGTGCCAGCAGTTTTAATCGGGGGCAAAGCACAGATACGCAGTATTTT. It translates to CASSFNRGQSTDTQYF.

This rearrangement joins TRBV6-5 to TRBJ2-5; no reliable D call. This CDR3 contains 14 residues. Germline V gene data show CDR1 as MNHEY and CDR2 as SVGAGI. The V end was cut by 0 bases, the J end by 3 bases, with 8 bases between. The CDR3 DNA sequence: TGTGCCAGCAGTTACTCGCGGCTAAAAGAGACCCAGTACTTC. It encodes CASSYSRLKETQYF.

The genes are TRBV19 and TRBJ2-7; TRBD1 agrees at 7 bases. The ends lost 6 bases at V and 3 bases at J; junction bases unmatched: 11. CDR1 is LNHDA, CDR2 SQIVND, per germline (reference sequence). The length of the CDR3 is 15 residues. The chain's CDR3 is CASSQPGTVVYEQYF. CDR3 nucleotide sequence: TGTGCCAGTAGCCAGCCCGGGACAGTGGTCTACGAGCAGTACTTC.

In regard to this clone: The sample has other DNA sequences that encode this CDR3 too. The chain couples TRBV5-6 to TRBJ1-2; a weak D match, TRBD1 (6 bases). V gave up 4 bases and J gave up 4 bases, with 11 bases separating them. Germline CDR1 is SGHDT and CDR2 is YYEEEE. This CDR3 comprises 13 residues. CDR3 sequence: CASSPGASYGYTF. The CDR3 nucleotides are TGTGCCAGCAGCCCGGGGGCAAGCTATGGCTACACCTTC.

The gene calls are TRBV4-1 and TRBJ1-1; D perhaps matches TRBD1 (5 bases). Germline CDR1 reads MGHRA; CDR2 reads YSYEKL. This CDR3 has 13 amino acids. Trimming stripped 2 bases from V and 10 bases from J, with 14 bases between. The CDR3 sequence: CASSQTGLGTAFF. The CDR3 region has the DNA TGCGCCAGCAGCCAAACCGGTCTGGGGACAGCTTTCTTT.

The chain employs TRBV11-1 and TRBJ1-4, with 10 bases matching TRBD1. This CDR3 is built from 15 residues. J was trimmed by 8 bases and V by 4 bases; bases with no gene match: 7. Germline V CDR1 and CDR2: SGHAT, FQDESV (reference sequence). The DNA of the CDR3 is TGTGCCAGCAGCTCCACCGGGACAGGGGAGGAAAAACTGTTTTTT. It translates to CASSSTGTGEEKLFF.

CDR3 in amino acids: CASSQNPSTNTGELFF. CDR3 nucleotides: TGCGCCAGCAGCCAAAACCCTAGCACGAACACCGGGGAGCTGTTTTTT. The V call is TRBV4-1, the J call TRBJ2-2; D is perhaps TRBD2 (5 bases). V lost 2 bases to trimming and J lost 0 bases, with 10 bases between them. This CDR3 spans 16 amino acids. The germline CDR1 and CDR2 sequences are MGHRA and YSYEKL.

The V gene is TRBV5-1, the J gene TRBJ2-7, with 8 bases that match TRBD2. The germline V gene has CDR1 SGHRS and CDR2 YFSETQ. This CDR3 comprises 16 residues. The trim removed 0 bases at V and 4 bases at J, leaving 9 bases unmatched. The DNA for the CDR3 is TGCGCCAGCAGCTTGGCCGTTCCAGCGGGGGAATACGAGCAGTACTTC. It yields the protein CASSLAVPAGEYEQYF.

J is TRBJ2-5 and V is TRBV21-1; the table's D gene call, TRBD1, was not cross checked with the DNA. TRBV21-1 has pseudogene status. This CDR3 is built from 10 residues. Here the CDR3 DNA reads TGTGCCAGCACCCAGGAGACCCAGTACTTC. It specifies CASTQETQYF.

J is TRBJ1-4 and V is TRBV9; the D is unclear. The germline V and J ends were trimmed by 0 bases and 4 bases, with 7 bases remaining between them. The CDR3 runs to 14 residues. Germline CDR1 SGDLS, CDR2 YYNGEE. The chain's CDR3 is CASSVGRLNEKLFF. CDR3 nucleotides: TGTGCCAGCAGCGTAGGACGGCTTAATGAAAAACTGTTTTTT.

Only one count was recorded for this clone. The chain is built from TRBV4-1 and TRBJ2-3; 8 nucleotides line up with TRBD1. Germline CDR1 reads MGHRA; CDR2 reads YSYEKL. This CDR3 spans 15 amino acids. After removal of 1 base from V and 3 bases from J, the junction contained 3 bases not matched to a gene. This CDR3 reads CASSQGTGRTDTQYF. DNA for the CDR3: TGCGCCAGCAGCCAAGGGACAGGGCGGACAGATACGCAGTATTTT.

The V call is TRBV7-9, the J call TRBJ2-3; possible D gene TRBD1, 5 bases. There are 14 residues in the CDR3. Trimming pared 5 bases from V and 7 bases from J, leaving 16 bases between. In germline, CDR1 is SEHNR, CDR2 FQNEAQ (reference sequence). CDR3 sequence (DNA): TGTGCCAGCAGCCAAGGGGTCCAAACCAATACGCAGTATTTT. Its translation: CASSQGVQTNTQYF.

V gene TRBV10-2 combines with J gene TRBJ2-1; tentatively, D is TRBD1 or TRBD2 (5 bases each). V was shortened by 3 bases and J by 7 bases, with 19 bases between the two germline ends. Germline CDR1 reads WSHSY; CDR2 reads SAAADI. CDR3 length equals 16 residues. The CDR3 here is CASSDGAAPEWNEQFF. The DNA for the CDR3 is TGCGCCAGCAGTGACGGGGCGGCCCCGGAGTGGAATGAGCAGTTCTTC.

The rearrangement uses TRBV5-1 and TRBJ1-1, with TRBD1 as a possible D gene (5 bases). This CDR3 contains 16 residues. Trimming shortened V by 5 bases and J by 0 bases, and 17 bases separated the two germline ends. CDR1 is SGHRS and CDR2 is YFSETQ in the germline V gene. The CDR3 coding sequence is TGCGCCAGCAGTTATGGCGGGGGGACGGTGAACACTGAAGCTTTCTTT. Translation gives CASSYGGGTVNTEAFF.

This sequence joins TRBV11-2 and TRBJ1-4; the D is unclear. The germline V gene has CDR1 SGHAT and CDR2 FQNNGV. This CDR3 region has 15 residues. Deletions cut 5 bases from V and 0 bases from J, with 10 bases between. CDR3 coding DNA: TGTGCCAGCAGCATACCACATGCAACTAATGAAAAACTGTTTTTT. This sequence encodes CASSIPHATNEKLFF.

This clone has only a few counts. This chain connects TRBV2 to TRBJ2-1; no firm D call. V lost 8 bases, J lost 6 bases, and 11 bases lay in between. This CDR3 region has 12 residues. The germline gives CDR1 SNHLY, CDR2 FYNNEI. CDR3 nucleotide sequence: TGTGCCAGCGGGTACCAAGTCAATGAGCAGTTCTTC. This codes for CASGYQVNEQFF.